These 8 T cell receptor beta chains were sequenced from one sample in a study of blood T cell repertoires in COVID-19. The protocol was immunoSEQ multiplex PCR, while the TCRdb copy is restricted to in-frame clones and leaves out a portion. This table has a few hundred thousand clones, more than 75% appearing once. Source material: peripheral blood. These receptors originate from a woman in her fifties or sixties who had recovered from COVID-19.

This chain links TRBV30 with TRBJ1-2; 7 nucleotides align to TRBD1. The CDR3 contains 14 residues. Germline V gives CDR1 GTSNPN, CDR2 SVGIG (reference sequence). V was clipped by 0 bases and J by 4 bases; unmatched bases: 5. The CDR3 DNA reads TGTGCCTGGAGTGTTGGAGGGGGCAGCTATGGCTACACCTTC. Its translation is CAWSVGGGSYGYTF.

V usage is TRBV6-2 or TRBV6-3 and J usage is TRBJ1-6; the D is unclear. Trimming pared 6 bases from V and 9 bases from J, leaving 9 bases between. The CDR3 loop spans 12 amino acids. Germline CDR1 reads MNHEY; CDR2 reads SVGEGT. CDR3 sequence (DNA): TGTGCCAGCAGCCATCGGGTTTCACCCCTCCACTTT. This gives the protein CASSHRVSPLHF.

This chain connects TRBV18 to TRBJ1-1; 7 bases fit TRBD1. V dropped 3 bases and J dropped 6; count of bases not matched to a gene: 10. The CDR3 has 15 residues. Germline loops: CDR1 KGHSH, CDR2 LQKENI. The CDR3 spells CASSPRGSGQAEAFF. DNA of the CDR3: TGTGCCAGCTCACCCAGGGGAAGTGGACAGGCTGAAGCTTTCTTT. Drawing the rest from reference TRBV18 and TRBJ1-1, the complete variable domain is NAGVMQNPRHLVRRRGQEARLRCSPMKGHSHVYWYRQLPEEGLKFMVYLQKENIIDESGMPKERFSAEFPKEGPSILRIQQVVRGDSAAYFCASSPRGSGQAEAFFGQGTRLTVV.

This chain joins TRBV24-1 and TRBJ2-1; D ambiguous. CDR3 size: 15 residues. The ends were cut back, 4 bases at V and 9 bases at J, with 18 bases in the middle. Looked up from germline, CDR1 is KGHDR and CDR2 is SFDVKD. The CDR3 spells CATSDTTKDIPEQFF. CDR3 nucleotides: TGTGCCACCAGTGACACAACAAAAGACATTCCTGAGCAGTTCTTC.

V usage is TRBV9 and J usage is TRBJ1-3; D is possibly TRBD1 (5 bases). Germline CDR1 SGDLS, CDR2 YYNGEE. Trimming removed 0 bases from V and 2 bases from J, with 9 bases in between. This CDR3 has 15 amino acids. The CDR3: CASSVDGGTGNTIYF. The CDR3 nucleotides read TGTGCCAGCAGCGTAGACGGGGGAACTGGAAACACCATATATTTT.

The J gene is TRBJ2-5, the V gene TRBV21-1; no check of the table's D call, TRBD2, against the DNA was made. TRBV21-1 is labeled a pseudogene. This CDR3 is 16 amino acids long. The CDR3 DNA follows: TGTGCCAGCAGCAAACGCACGGGGGTCGGAGAAGAGACCCAGTACTTC. This codes for CASSKRTGVGEETQYF.

Here the CDR3 DNA reads TGTGCCAGCTCTCCTGAGAGCGGTTACAATCAGCCCCAGCATTTT. Encoded protein: CASSPESGYNQPQHF. The chain has TRBV28 and TRBJ1-5; D is uncertain. The CDR3 contains 15 residues. V lost 8 bases and J lost 3, with 17 bases in between. Germline V CDR1 and CDR2: MDHEN, SYDVKM.

The chain links TRBV28 to TRBJ2-7; D remains ambiguous. CDR1 MDHEN and CDR2 SYDVKM come from the germline V gene. The CDR3 consists of 16 residues. Trimming removed 4 bases from V and 0 bases from J, with 16 bases in between. DNA of the CDR3: TGTGCCAGCAGTTCAGCTAGGTTCACTTTCTCCTACGAGCAGTACTTC. It codes for CASSSARFTFSYEQYF.